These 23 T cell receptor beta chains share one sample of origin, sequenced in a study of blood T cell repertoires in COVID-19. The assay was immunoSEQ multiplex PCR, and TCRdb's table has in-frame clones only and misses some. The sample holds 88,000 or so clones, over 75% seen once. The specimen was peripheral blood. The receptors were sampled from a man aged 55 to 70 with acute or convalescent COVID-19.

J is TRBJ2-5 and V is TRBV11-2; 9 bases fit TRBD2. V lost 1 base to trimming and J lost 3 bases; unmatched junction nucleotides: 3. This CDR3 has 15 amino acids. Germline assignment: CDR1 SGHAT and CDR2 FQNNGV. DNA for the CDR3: TGTGCCAGCAGCTTAGGCCAGCGGGAGGAAGAGACCCAGTACTTC. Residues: CASSLGQREEETQYF.

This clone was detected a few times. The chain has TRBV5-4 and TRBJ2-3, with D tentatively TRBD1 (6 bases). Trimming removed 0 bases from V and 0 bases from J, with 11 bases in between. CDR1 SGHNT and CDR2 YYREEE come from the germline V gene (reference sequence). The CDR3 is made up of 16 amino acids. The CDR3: CASSLGGPSSTDTQYF. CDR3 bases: TGTGCCAGCAGCTTGGGGGGGCCCTCTAGCACAGATACGCAGTATTTT.

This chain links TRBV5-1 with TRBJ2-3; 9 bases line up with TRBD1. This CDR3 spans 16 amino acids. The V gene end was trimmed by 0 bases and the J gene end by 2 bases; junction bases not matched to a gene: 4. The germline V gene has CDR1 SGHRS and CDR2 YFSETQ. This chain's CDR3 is CASSLGQGVLTDTQYF. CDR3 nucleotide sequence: TGCGCCAGCAGCTTGGGACAGGGGGTTCTCACAGATACGCAGTATTTT.

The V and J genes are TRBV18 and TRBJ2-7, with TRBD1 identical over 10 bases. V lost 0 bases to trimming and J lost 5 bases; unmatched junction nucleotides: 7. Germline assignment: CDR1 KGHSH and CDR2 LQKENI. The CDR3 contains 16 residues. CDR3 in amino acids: CASSPPLGQGKHEQYF. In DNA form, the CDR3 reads TGTGCCAGCTCACCACCGTTGGGACAGGGGAAGCACGAGCAGTACTTC. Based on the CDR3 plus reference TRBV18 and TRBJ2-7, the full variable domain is NAGVMQNPRHLVRRRGQEARLRCSPMKGHSHVYWYRQLPEEGLKFMVYLQKENIIDESGMPKERFSAEFPKEGPSILRIQQVVRGDSAAYFCASSPPLGQGKHEQYFGPGTRLTVT.

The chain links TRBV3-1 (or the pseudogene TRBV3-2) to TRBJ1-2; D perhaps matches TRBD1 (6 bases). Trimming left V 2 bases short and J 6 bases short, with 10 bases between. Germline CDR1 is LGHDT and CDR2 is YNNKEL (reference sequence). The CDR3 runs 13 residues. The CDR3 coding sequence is TGTGCCAGCAGCCAACTTACAGGGAATGGCTACACCTTC. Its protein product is CASSQLTGNGYTF.

CDR3 in DNA: TGTGCCAGCAGCCAAGATGGGCCTGGTGAGCAGTTCTTC. It specifies CASSQDGPGEQFF. This chain connects TRBV4-2 to TRBJ2-1, with D unresolved. V lost 0 bases to trimming and J lost 9 bases, with 9 bases between them. This CDR3 is built from 13 residues. The germline gives CDR1 LGHNA, CDR2 YNFKEQ.

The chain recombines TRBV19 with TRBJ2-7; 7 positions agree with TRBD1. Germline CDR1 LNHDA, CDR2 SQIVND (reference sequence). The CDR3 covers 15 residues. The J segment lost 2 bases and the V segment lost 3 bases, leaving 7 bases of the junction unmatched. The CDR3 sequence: CASSMGRGTAYEQYF. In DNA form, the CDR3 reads TGTGCCAGTAGTATGGGCAGGGGGACAGCCTACGAGCAGTACTTC.

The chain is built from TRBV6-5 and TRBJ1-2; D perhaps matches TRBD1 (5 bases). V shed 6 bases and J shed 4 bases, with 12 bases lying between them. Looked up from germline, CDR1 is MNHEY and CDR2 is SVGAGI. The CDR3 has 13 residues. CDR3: CASRVIDSYGYTF. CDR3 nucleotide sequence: TGTGCCAGCAGAGTCATAGACAGCTATGGCTACACCTTC.

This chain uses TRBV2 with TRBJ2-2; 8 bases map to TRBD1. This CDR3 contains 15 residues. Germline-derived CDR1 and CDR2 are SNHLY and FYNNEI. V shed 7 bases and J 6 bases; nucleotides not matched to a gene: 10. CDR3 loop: CASTLDRGRAGELFF. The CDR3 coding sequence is TGTGCCAGCACTCTCGACAGGGGACGTGCCGGGGAGCTGTTTTTT.

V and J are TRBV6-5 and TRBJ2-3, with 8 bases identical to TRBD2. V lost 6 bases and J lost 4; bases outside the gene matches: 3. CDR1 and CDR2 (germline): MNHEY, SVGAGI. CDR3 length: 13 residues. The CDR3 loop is CASRAGAPDTQYF. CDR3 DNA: TGTGCCAGCAGAGCGGGAGCACCAGATACGCAGTATTTT.

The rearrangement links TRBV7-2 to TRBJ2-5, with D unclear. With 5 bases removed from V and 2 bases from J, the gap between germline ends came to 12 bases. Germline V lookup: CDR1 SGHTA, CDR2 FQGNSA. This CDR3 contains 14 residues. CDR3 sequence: CASSRPSGQETQYF. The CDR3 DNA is TGTGCCAGCAGCCGCCCTTCGGGTCAAGAGACCCAGTACTTC.

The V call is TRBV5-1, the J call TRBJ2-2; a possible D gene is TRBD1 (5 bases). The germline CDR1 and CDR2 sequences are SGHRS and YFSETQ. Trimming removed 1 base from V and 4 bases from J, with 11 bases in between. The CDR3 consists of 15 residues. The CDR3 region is CASSLTGSGTGELFF. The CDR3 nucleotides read TGCGCCAGCAGCTTGACAGGCTCGGGCACCGGGGAGCTGTTTTTT.

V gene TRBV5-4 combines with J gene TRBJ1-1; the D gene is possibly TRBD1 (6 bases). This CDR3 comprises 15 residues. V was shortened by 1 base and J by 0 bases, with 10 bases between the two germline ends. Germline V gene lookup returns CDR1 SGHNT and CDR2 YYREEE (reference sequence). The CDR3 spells CASSLRQALNTEAFF. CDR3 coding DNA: TGTGCCAGCAGCTTGAGACAGGCCTTGAACACTGAAGCTTTCTTT.

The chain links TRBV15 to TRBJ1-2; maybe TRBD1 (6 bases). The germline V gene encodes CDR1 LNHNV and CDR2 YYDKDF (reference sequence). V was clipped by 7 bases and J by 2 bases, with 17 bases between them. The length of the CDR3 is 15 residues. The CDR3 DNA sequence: TGTGCCACCAACCCGGCGGACAGACCCAACTATGGCTACACCTTC. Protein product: CATNPADRPNYGYTF.

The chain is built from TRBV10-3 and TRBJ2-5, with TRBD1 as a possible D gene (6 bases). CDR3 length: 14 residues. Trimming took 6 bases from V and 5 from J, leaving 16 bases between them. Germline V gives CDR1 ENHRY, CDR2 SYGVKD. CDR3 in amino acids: CAIRSGASSETQYF. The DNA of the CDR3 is TGTGCCATCAGGTCAGGGGCGAGTTCGGAGACCCAGTACTTC.

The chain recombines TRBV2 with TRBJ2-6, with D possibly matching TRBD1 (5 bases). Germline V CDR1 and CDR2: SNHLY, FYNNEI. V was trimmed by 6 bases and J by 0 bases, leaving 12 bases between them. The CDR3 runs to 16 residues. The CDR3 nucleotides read TGTGCCAGCAGGGATGACAGCGACTCTGGGGCCAACGTCCTGACTTTC. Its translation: CASRDDSDSGANVLTF.

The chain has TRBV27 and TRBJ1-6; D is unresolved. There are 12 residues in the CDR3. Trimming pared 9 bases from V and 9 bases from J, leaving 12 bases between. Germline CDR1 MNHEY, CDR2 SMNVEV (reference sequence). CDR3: CASHGLGSPLHF. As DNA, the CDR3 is TGTGCCAGTCACGGGTTGGGTTCACCCCTCCACTTT.

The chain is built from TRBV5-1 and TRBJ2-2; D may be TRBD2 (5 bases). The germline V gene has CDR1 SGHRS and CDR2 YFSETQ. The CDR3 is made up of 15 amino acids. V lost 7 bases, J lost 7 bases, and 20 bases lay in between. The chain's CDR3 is CASSSTGSFSGELFF. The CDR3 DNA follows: TGCGCCAGCTCCTCAACGGGATCTTTCAGCGGGGAGCTGTTTTTT.

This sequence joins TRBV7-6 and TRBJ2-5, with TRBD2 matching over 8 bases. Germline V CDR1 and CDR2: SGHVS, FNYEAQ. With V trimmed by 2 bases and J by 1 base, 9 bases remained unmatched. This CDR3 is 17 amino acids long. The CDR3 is CASSLFAGGIIQETQYF. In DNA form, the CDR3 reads TGTGCCAGCAGCTTATTCGCGGGGGGAATAATCCAAGAGACCCAGTACTTC. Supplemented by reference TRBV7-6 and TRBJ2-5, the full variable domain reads GAGVSQSPRYKVTKRGQDVALRCDPISGHVSLYWYRQALGQGPEFLTYFNYEAQQDKSGLPNDRFSAERPEGSISTLTIQRTEQRDSAMYRCASSLFAGGIIQETQYFGPGTRLLVL.

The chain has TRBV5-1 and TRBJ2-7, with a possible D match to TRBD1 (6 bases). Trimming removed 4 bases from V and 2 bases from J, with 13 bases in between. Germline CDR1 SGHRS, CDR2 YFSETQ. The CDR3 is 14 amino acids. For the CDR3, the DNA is TGCGCCAGCAGCCTCAAGGGGGTTGCCTACGAGCAGTACTTC. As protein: CASSLKGVAYEQYF.

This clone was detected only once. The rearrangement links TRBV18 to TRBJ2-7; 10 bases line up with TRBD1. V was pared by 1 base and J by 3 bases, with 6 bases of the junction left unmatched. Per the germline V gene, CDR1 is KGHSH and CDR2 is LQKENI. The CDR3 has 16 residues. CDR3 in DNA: TGTGCCAGCTCACCACAAATGGGACAGGGGAACTACGAGCAGTACTTC. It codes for CASSPQMGQGNYEQYF. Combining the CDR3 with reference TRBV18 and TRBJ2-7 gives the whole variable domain NAGVMQNPRHLVRRRGQEARLRCSPMKGHSHVYWYRQLPEEGLKFMVYLQKENIIDESGMPKERFSAEFPKEGPSILRIQQVVRGDSAAYFCASSPQMGQGNYEQYFGPGTRLTVT.

Here the CDR3 reads CASNNFRDRVHEQFF. CDR3 nucleotides: TGTGCCAGTAACAACTTCCGGGACAGGGTGCATGAGCAGTTCTTC. The rearrangement links TRBV19 to TRBJ2-1; 9 bases agree with TRBD1. V dropped 7 bases and J dropped 8; count of bases not matched to a gene: 12. CDR1 and CDR2 (germline): LNHDA, SQIVND (reference sequence). The CDR3 consists of 15 residues. Drawing the rest from reference TRBV19 and TRBJ2-1, the complete variable domain is DGGITQSPKYLFRKEGQNVTLSCEQNLNHDAMYWYRQDPGQGLRLIYYSQIVNDFQKGDIAEGYSVSREKKESFPLTVTSAQKNPTAFYLCASNNFRDRVHEQFFGPGTRLTVL.

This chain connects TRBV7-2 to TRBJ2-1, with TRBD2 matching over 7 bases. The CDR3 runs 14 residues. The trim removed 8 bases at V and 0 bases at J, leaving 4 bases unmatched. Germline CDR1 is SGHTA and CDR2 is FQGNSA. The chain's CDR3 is CASERGSSYNEQFF. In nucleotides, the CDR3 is TGTGCCAGCGAGCGGGGCAGCTCCTACAATGAGCAGTTCTTC.